This T cell receptor (beta chain) was obtained from a study of blood T cell repertoires in COVID-19. This clone was counted once. The repertoire was sequenced with immunoSEQ multiplex PCR; TCRdb's copy has only in-frame clones and lacks some. Among about 210,000 clones listed, approximately 91% were seen once. CDR1 is MGHRA, CDR2 YSYEKL, per germline. The V end lost 4 bases, the J end lost 8 bases, and 17 bases lay between the germline ends. CDR3 length: 14 amino acids. The chain recombines TRBV4-1 with TRBJ1-2, with D perhaps matching TRBD1 (6 bases). This clonotype originated in a woman aged 40 to 50 with acute or convalescent COVID-19. The specimen was peripheral blood. The CDR3 is CASSPLTGGGGYTF. DNA of the CDR3: TGCGCCAGCAGCCCGCTGACAGGAGGCGGCGGCTACACCTTC.